These T cell receptor beta chains were read from a single sample in a study of blood T cell repertoires in COVID-19. Using immunoSEQ multiplex PCR, the repertoire was profiled, and TCRdb retains in-frame clones only, with some absent. Of approximately 200,000 clones in the sample, 80% to 85% were seen once. Sequencing was performed on peripheral blood. These receptors originate from an elderly woman with COVID-19, enrolled during active disease. CDR3s include the opening cysteine and the closing phenylalanine or tryptophan. The order of the fields is CDR3 DNA, CDR3 protein, D gene, V gene, J gene, clone size. The D gene is left open where the match is weak. Rows may omit the clone size; those that give it use once, few, many or a size class.

TGCGCCAGCAGCTTGCGGGGGGGACAAGAGACCCAGTACTTC	CASSLRGGQETQYF	TRBD2	TRBV5-1	TRBJ2-5	.
TGTGCCAGCAGCCAACAGGGGCCTGGAGCTTTCTTT	CASSQQGPGAFF	TRBD1	TRBV7-9	TRBJ1-1	.
TGTGCCAGCAGCCGGAACAGGGCCCCCTTTAATGAAAAACTGTTTTTT	CASSRNRAPFNEKLFF	.	TRBV7-8	TRBJ1-4	.
TGTGCCAGTACTCTGGGGCTAGCGGCTAACAATGAGCAGTTCTTC	CASTLGLAANNEQFF	TRBD2	TRBV19	TRBJ2-1	few
TGTGCCAGCAGGTCGGGACAGGGGAATTCACCCCTCCACTTT	CASRSGQGNSPLHF	TRBD1	TRBV27	TRBJ1-6	.
TGTGCCAGCAGCGGACCGCGGGGGGGATCCTACAATGAGCAGTTCTTC	CASSGPRGGSYNEQFF	TRBD2	TRBV7-9	TRBJ2-1	.
TGTGCCATCAGTGAGGGACAGCTAGATGAAGCTTTCTTT	CAISEGQLDEAFF	.	TRBV10-3	TRBJ1-1	.
TGTGCCAGCAGTGACGCCGGGACAGCCCTCGAACAGTACTTC	CASSDAGTALEQYF	TRBD1	TRBV2	TRBJ2-7	.
TGTGCCAGCAGCGGCGGGACAGGGGGGTTGGCCGGGGAGCTGTTTTTT	CASSGGTGGLAGELFF	TRBD1	TRBV9	TRBJ2-2	.
TGTGCCAGTAAACGGGGAGCCTCTGGGGCCAACGTCCTGACTTTC	CASKRGASGANVLTF	.	TRBV19	TRBJ2-6	.
TGTGCCAGCAGTTATTCTAGCGGGGGGCCTACAGATACGCAGTATTTT	CASSYSSGGPTDTQYF	TRBD2	TRBV6-2/TRBV6-3	TRBJ2-3	.
TGCGCCAGCAGCTTGTCGACATATTATAATTCACCCCTCCACTTT	CASSLSTYYNSPLHF	.	TRBV5-1	TRBJ1-6	.
TGTGCCAGCAGCTTAGCGCGGGGTGGGTGGGAGACCCAGTACTTC	CASSLARGGWETQYF	.	TRBV7-2	TRBJ2-5	.
TGTGCCACCAGTGATTTTTTGGGCGCGGGCTACACCTTC	CATSDFLGAGYTF	.	TRBV24-1	TRBJ1-2	.
TGTGCCAGTAGTATAGCCTCTATCACAGATACGCAGTATTTT	CASSIASITDTQYF	.	TRBV19	TRBJ2-3	few
TGTGCCACCAGCAGATCCCGCAGGGGCACCGGGGAGCTGTTTTTT	CATSRSRRGTGELFF	.	TRBV15	TRBJ2-2	.
TGTGCCAGCAGCGCAGGTGCTAGCACAGATACGCAGTATTTT	CASSAGASTDTQYF	.	TRBV27	TRBJ2-3	.
TGTGCCAGCAGCTTAGGGGTTACCCAATCCTACGAGCAGTACTTC	CASSLGVTQSYEQYF	.	TRBV5-4	TRBJ2-7	.
TGTGCCAGCAGCTTGGGGGGATCAAACACCATATATTTT	CASSLGGSNTIYF	.	TRBV11-2	TRBJ1-3	.
TGTGCCAGCAGCTTGGCTAGCGGGGGGGCCACAGATACGCAGTATTTT	CASSLASGGATDTQYF	TRBD2	TRBV7-2	TRBJ2-3	.
TGCGCCAGCAGCCTCCTGGAGGGACTAGGTACGCAGTATTTT	CASSLLEGLGTQYF	TRBD2	TRBV4-1	TRBJ2-3	.
TGCGCCAGCAGCCAAGAGGTCGCCTCGCGGGGGGCAGGCTATGGCTACACCTTC	CASSQEVASRGAGYGYTF	.	TRBV4-1	TRBJ1-2	.
TGCAGCGTTAAACGGTTAGGGGCGCGCGATGAGCAGTTCTTC	CSVKRLGARDEQFF	.	TRBV29-1	TRBJ2-1	.
TGTGCCAGCAGCATAGATTTAATCGGTGGCTACACCTTC	CASSIDLIGGYTF	.	TRBV7-9	TRBJ1-2	.
TGTGCCATCAGCCCGGAAATCGACGGAGGCTATGGCTACACCTTC	CAISPEIDGGYGYTF	.	TRBV6-5	TRBJ1-2	.
TGTGCCAGCAGCCCCTCTAGCCGCGAGCAGTACTTC	CASSPSSREQYF	.	TRBV12-3/TRBV12-4	TRBJ2-7	.
TGTGCCAGCAGCCAAGATCGGGGGGACAAGTACTTC	CASSQDRGDKYF	.	TRBV4-2	TRBJ2-7	.
TGTGCCAGTAGTATTCGTACAGGGGGCATGAACACTGAAGCTTTCTTT	CASSIRTGGMNTEAFF	TRBD1	TRBV19	TRBJ1-1	few
TGTGCCAGCAGCCGACAGGGGAAACAGCCCCAGCATTTT	CASSRQGKQPQHF	TRBD1	TRBV6-6	TRBJ1-5	few
TGCAGCGTTGGGACTTTGAACATCGGGGAGCTGTTTTTT	CSVGTLNIGELFF	.	TRBV29-1	TRBJ2-2	.
TGTGCCAGCAGCTCCACAGGGGGCTCCTACGAGCAGTACTTC	CASSSTGGSYEQYF	TRBD1	TRBV5-6	TRBJ2-7	.
TGCAGCGTCCGGACAGACCAACTAGCCAAAAACATTCAGTACTTC	CSVRTDQLAKNIQYF	.	TRBV29-1	TRBJ2-4	.
TGCGCCAGCAGCGCGGACAGGGGAGCAGGAAACACCATATATTTT	CASSADRGAGNTIYF	TRBD1	TRBV5-1	TRBJ1-3	.
TGTGCCAGCAGTTACTTCGGACAGGACGACACCGGGGAGCTGTTTTTT	CASSYFGQDDTGELFF	TRBD1	TRBV6-5	TRBJ2-2	.
TGTGCCAGCAGTCCGGGACAGAACTCCTACGAGCAGTACTTC	CASSPGQNSYEQYF	TRBD1	TRBV7-2	TRBJ2-7	.
TGTGCCAGCAGTGAGAGTTCCGGGGCTGGAAACACCATATATTTT	CASSESSGAGNTIYF	.	TRBV6-1	TRBJ1-3	.
TGTGCCAGCAGCTTGACAGGGTTAAGCTACGAGCAGTACTTC	CASSLTGLSYEQYF	TRBD1	TRBV7-8	TRBJ2-7	few
TGTGCCAGCAGCTTGATTCCCGGGCAGGGTCTCGGTGAAAAACTGTTTTTT	CASSLIPGQGLGEKLFF	.	TRBV5-5	TRBJ1-4	once
TGTGCCAGCAACCGGGGATGGACCGTCAATGAGCAGTTCTTC	CASNRGWTVNEQFF	.	TRBV9	TRBJ2-1	.
TGTGCCACCAGCAGAGATCGGGGTTTTGGAAACACCATATATTTT	CATSRDRGFGNTIYF	.	TRBV15	TRBJ1-3	.
TGTGCCAGTAGTATCTCCAGGGACACTGAAGCTTTCTTT	CASSISRDTEAFF	.	TRBV19	TRBJ1-1	.
TGTGCCAGCAGCGCGGGGGGGAGCTCCTACAATGAGCAGTTCTTC	CASSAGGSSYNEQFF	TRBD2	TRBV9	TRBJ2-1	.
TGTGCCAGCAGCGGTAGCGCGTTCACGACATATTCCAACGAGCAGTACTTC	CASSGSAFTTYSNEQYF	.	TRBV3-1/TRBV3-2	TRBJ2-7	.
TGTGCCAGTAGTAGTCCCGGGACTAGCACCTACGAGCAGTACTTC	CASSSPGTSTYEQYF	TRBD2	TRBV19	TRBJ2-7	.
TGTGCCTGGTCCGGTCTTACGGGACAGGGGTGGAATTCACCCCTCCACTTT	CAWSGLTGQGWNSPLHF	TRBD1	TRBV30	TRBJ1-6	.
TGTGCCAGCAGCTTCCCTGCGGGGGGCCCGTACTTC	CASSFPAGGPYF	TRBD2	TRBV5-6	TRBJ2-5	.
TGTGCCAGCTCACCGTTGGGACAGGGGTTCAATGAGCAGTTCTTC	CASSPLGQGFNEQFF	TRBD1	TRBV18	TRBJ2-1	.
TGTGCCAGCAGCCGAGGGACTAGCGGGAGCCCCTACGAGCAGTACTTC	CASSRGTSGSPYEQYF	TRBD2	TRBV3-1/TRBV3-2	TRBJ2-7	.
TGTGCCAGCAGCGTAGGACACGGATGGCAAGAGACCCAGTACTTC	CASSVGHGWQETQYF	.	TRBV9	TRBJ2-5	.
TGTGCCATCGAGGGGGCGGAACAGTTCTTC	CAIEGAEQFF	.	TRBV21-1	TRBJ2-1	.
TGTGCCAGCTCACCCGGGACAGGGAACTATGGCTACACCTTC	CASSPGTGNYGYTF	TRBD1	TRBV18	TRBJ1-2	.
TGTGCCAGTACCCAGGACAGGGCGGCTGGAAACACCATATATTTT	CASTQDRAAGNTIYF	TRBD1	TRBV19	TRBJ1-3	.
TGTGCCAGCAGTGAAGCGCATGAAGCGGCCCCCGTCGGGCAGTACTTC	CASSEAHEAAPVGQYF	.	TRBV6-1	TRBJ2-7	.
TGTGCCAGCAGCCAAGTAGGGGACAGGTATAATTCACCCCTCCACTTT	CASSQVGDRYNSPLHF	TRBD1	TRBV14	TRBJ1-6	.
TGTGCCTGGAGTCCAGCGGATCATCTCTACAATGAGCAGTTCTTC	CAWSPADHLYNEQFF	.	TRBV30	TRBJ2-1	few
TGTGCCAGCAGCCTAATTCTGGGACAGGGGGTGAACACTGAAGCTTTCTTT	CASSLILGQGVNTEAFF	TRBD1	TRBV7-6	TRBJ1-1	.
TGTGCCAGCAGTTACCTATCAGGGACAGATACGCAGTATTTT	CASSYLSGTDTQYF	.	TRBV28	TRBJ2-3	.
TGTGCCAGCAGCCCGGGACAGGCGGCCGGGGAGCTGTTTTTT	CASSPGQAAGELFF	TRBD1	TRBV6-2/TRBV6-3	TRBJ2-2	.